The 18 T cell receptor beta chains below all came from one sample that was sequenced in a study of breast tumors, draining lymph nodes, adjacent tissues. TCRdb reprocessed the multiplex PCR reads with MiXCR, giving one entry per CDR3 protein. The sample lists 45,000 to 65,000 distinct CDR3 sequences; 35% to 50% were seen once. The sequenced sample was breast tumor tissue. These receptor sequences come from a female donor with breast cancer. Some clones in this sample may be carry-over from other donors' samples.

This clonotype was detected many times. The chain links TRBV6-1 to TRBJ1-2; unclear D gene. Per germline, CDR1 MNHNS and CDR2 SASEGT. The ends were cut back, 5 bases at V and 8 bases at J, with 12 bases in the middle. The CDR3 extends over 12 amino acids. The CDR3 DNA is TGTGCCAGCAGTCAACCCCAATGGGGCTACACCTTC. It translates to CASSQPQWGYTF.

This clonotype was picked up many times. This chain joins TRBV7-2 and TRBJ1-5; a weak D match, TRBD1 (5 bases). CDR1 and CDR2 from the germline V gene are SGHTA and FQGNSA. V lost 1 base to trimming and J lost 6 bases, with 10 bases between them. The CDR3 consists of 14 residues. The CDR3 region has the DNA TGTGCCAGCAGCTTAGGTATGGGGGTTCAGCCCCAGCATTTT. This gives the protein CASSLGMGVQPQHF.

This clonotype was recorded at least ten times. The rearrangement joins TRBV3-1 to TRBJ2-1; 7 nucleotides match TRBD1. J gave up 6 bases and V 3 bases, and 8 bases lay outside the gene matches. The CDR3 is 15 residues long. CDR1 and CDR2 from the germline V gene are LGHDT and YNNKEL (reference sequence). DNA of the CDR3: TGTGCCAGCAGCCATCATAAGGGGGCGGGCAATGAGCAGTTCTTC. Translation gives CASSHHKGAGNEQFF.

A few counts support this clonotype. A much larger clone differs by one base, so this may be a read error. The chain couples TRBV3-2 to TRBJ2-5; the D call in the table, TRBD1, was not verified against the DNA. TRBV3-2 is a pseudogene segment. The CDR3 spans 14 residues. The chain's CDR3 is CASSHGRGAETQYF. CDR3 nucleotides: TGTGCCAGCAGCCATGGACGGGGGGCAGAGACCCAGTACTTC.

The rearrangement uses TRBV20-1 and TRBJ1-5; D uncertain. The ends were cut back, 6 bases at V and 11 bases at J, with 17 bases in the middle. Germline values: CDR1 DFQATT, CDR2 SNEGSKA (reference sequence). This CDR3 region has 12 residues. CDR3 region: CSAPHWERTQHF. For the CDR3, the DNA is TGCAGTGCCCCACATTGGGAGCGGACCCAGCATTTT.

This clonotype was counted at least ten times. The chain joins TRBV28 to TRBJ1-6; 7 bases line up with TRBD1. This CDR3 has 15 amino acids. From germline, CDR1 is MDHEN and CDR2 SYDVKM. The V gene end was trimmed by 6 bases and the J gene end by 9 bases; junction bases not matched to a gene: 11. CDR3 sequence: CASRATGRIFSPLHF. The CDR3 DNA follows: TGTGCCAGCAGGGCGACAGGGAGAATTTTTTCACCCCTCCACTTT.

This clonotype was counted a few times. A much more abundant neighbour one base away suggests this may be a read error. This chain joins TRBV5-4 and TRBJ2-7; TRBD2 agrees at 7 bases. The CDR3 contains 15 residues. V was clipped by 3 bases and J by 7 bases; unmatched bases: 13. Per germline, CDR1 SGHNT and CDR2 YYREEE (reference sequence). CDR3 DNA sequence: TGTGCCAGCAGCTCCACTAGCGCGCGTTGGATGGAGCAGTACTTC. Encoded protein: CASSSTSARWMEQYF.

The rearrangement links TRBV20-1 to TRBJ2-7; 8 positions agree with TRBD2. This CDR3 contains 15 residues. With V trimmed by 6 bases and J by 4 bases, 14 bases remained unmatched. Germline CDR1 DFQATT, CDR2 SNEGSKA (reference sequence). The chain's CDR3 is CSASSRTSGPYEQYF. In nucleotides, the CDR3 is TGCAGTGCCAGCAGCCGTACTAGCGGTCCATACGAGCAGTACTTC.

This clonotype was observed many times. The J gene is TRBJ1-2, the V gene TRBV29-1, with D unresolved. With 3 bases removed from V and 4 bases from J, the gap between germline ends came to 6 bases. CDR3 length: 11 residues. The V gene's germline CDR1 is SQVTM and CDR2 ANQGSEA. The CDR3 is CSVEGSYGYTF. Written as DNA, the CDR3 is TGCAGCGTTGAGGGATCCTATGGCTACACCTTC.

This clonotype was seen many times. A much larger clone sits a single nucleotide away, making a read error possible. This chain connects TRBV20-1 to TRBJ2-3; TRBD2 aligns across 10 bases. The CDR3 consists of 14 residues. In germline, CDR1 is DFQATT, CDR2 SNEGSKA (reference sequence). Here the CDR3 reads CSAPSGSGTDAQYF. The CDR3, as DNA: TGCAGTGCTCCTAGCGGGAGTGGAACAGATGCGCAGTATTTT.

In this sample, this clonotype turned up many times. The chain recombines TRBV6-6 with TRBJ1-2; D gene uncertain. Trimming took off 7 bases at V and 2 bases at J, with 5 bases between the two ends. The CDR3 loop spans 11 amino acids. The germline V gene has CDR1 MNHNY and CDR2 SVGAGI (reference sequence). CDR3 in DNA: TGTGCCAGCAAAGGGAACTATGGCTACACCTTC. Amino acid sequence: CASKGNYGYTF.

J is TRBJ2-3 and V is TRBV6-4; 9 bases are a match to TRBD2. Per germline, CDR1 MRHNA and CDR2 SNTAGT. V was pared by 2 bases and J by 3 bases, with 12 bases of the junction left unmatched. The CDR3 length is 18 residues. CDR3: CASSDPTLAGLETDTQYF. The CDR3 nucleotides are TGTGCCAGCAGTGACCCAACCCTAGCGGGACTCGAAACAGATACGCAGTATTTT.

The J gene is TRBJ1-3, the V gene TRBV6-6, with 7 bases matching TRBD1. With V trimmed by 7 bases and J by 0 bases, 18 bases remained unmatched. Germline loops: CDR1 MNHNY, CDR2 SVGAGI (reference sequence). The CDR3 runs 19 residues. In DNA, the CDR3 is TGTGCCAGCACCCCAGGGGGGAGCCTCTCTAGGGTCTCTGGAAACACCATATATTTT. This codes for CASTPGGSLSRVSGNTIYF.

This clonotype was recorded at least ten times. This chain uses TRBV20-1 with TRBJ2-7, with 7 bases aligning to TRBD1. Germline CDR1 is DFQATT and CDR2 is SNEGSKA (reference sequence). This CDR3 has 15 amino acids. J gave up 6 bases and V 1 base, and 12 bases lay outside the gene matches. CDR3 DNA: TGCAGTGCTAGAGCACCCACAGGGGTAACTAGCGAGCAGTACTTC. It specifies CSARAPTGVTSEQYF.

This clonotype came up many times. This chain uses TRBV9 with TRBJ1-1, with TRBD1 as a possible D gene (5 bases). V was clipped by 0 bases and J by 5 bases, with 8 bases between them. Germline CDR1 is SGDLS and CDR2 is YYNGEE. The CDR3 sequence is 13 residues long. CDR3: CASSVARGTEAFF. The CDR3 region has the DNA TGTGCCAGCAGCGTAGCGAGGGGAACTGAAGCTTTCTTT.

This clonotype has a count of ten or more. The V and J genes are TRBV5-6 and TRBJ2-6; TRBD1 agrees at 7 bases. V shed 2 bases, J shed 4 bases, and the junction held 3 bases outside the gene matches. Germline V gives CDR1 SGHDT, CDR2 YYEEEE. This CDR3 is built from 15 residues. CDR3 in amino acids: CASSLRGPGANVLTF. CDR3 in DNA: TGTGCCAGCAGCTTAAGGGGGCCCGGGGCCAACGTCCTGACTTTC.

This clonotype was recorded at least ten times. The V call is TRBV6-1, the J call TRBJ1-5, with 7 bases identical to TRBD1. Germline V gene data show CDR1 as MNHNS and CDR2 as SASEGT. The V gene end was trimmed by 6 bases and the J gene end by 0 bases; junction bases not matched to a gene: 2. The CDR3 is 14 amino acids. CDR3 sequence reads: CASRRTGSNQPQHF. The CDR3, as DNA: TGTGCCAGCAGACGGACAGGTAGCAATCAGCCCCAGCATTTT.

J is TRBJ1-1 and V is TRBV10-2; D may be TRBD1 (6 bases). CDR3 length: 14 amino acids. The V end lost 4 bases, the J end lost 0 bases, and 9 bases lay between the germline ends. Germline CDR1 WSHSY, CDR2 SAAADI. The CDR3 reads CASSGDILNTEAFF. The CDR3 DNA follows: TGCGCCAGCAGTGGGGACATCTTGAACACTGAAGCTTTCTTT.